Described below is a single T cell receptor beta chain sequence and its context. Its antigen is not yet known. No much larger clonotype is one base removed from it; base qualities were not supplied. The CDR3 regions of human TCRbeta chains were analyzed by immunosequencing. On the study's bioinformatics: Repertoire TCRs were matched against a reference library of SARS-CoV-2-specific TCRs generated with the MIRA antigen-specificity platform. Breadth meant the fraction of unique TCRs that were SARS-CoV-2-associated, whereas depth meant the fraction of total T cells that were SARS-CoV-2-associated. Using the MIRA data, each spike-specific TCR was mapped to the spike region that the TCR reacts to and placed in a CD4 or CD8 class. Log10-transformed breadth and depth values were compared by one-way ANOVA with Sidak's multiple comparisons tests. TCRdb's version of the immuneACCESS table is confined to in-frame rearrangements and falls short of the full clone set. An unresolved V gene accounts for under half of the shortfall where checked; the remainder is of unknown origin. That table supplies the V and J calls and clone size; D and trimming were determined from the DNA. This sample has approximately 180,000 clones in its table, and just under 90% of those were observed once. The ten biggest clones cover under 6.5% of the sample.

The sample is drawn from a study of T cell responses to AZD1222 COVID-19 vaccine (TCRdb year 2021). Regarding the complete study: AZD1222 recipients given second doses at about 4 weeks or at about 12 weeks were pooled, since spike-specific TCR depth and breadth were not found to differ between the two schedules. TCR sequencing was performed for 230 to 250 trial participants, of whom some 200 were given two doses of AZD1222 and around 26 were given two doses of MenACWY control vaccine. Trial participants were enrolled by age into 18-55, 56-69 and 70-plus year subgroups, with 148, 28 and 57 TCR-sequenced participants respectively. What the authors observed across the whole study: After two AZD1222 doses, both the breadth and the depth of spike-specific TCRs were significantly higher than at day 0 and than in MenACWY recipients. CD4 TCRs associated with the vaccine covered the entire spike protein, and the dominant responses were in regions 160-218 and 743-854. Most participants were white British and females outnumbered males, and the authors suggested that clonal diversity may have been underestimated. No day 14 peak-response samples were available, so repertoires were characterized only after the peak T cell response. Conclusions about previously exposed vaccinees were limited because only a handful of AZD1222 recipients were SARS-CoV-2 seropositive at baseline. In the small 56-69-year group, the increase in depth fell short of significance, most likely because of low power. Epitopes outside the regions mutated in the B.1.351 and B.1.1.7 variants were reportedly recognized by nearly half of the unique spike-specific TCRs.

Sequences MNHNY (CDR1) and SVGAGI (CDR2) are obtained from the germline V gene (reference sequence). V ends up 2 bases short and J 0 bases short, with an unmatched junction base count of 4. Inclusive of the bounding cysteine and phenylalanine, the CDR3 is 16 residues long. Just the 48-base CDR3 DNA is kept, in frame starting at base 1. What the time point label conveys for this sample: baseline before first vaccination. Vaccinee samples were obtained from the UK trials COV001 and COV002, which included a single-blind randomized controlled phase 2/3 trial of AZD1222 (ChAdOx1 nCoV-19) in healthy adults. For TCRbeta chain sequencing, PBMC samples were collected from trial participants at day 0 and at day 28 after the second dose.

The origin of this receptor is an adult in good health. The rearranged segments are TRBV6-6 and TRBJ2-1; the junction holds 7 bases that match TRBD1. The material was peripheral blood, obtained on day 0 of AZD1222 vaccination. In nucleotides, the sequence is TGTGCCAGCAGTTACCAGACAGGGAGCTCCTACAATGAGCAGTTCTTC. Translated, it gives CASSYQTGSSYNEQFF.